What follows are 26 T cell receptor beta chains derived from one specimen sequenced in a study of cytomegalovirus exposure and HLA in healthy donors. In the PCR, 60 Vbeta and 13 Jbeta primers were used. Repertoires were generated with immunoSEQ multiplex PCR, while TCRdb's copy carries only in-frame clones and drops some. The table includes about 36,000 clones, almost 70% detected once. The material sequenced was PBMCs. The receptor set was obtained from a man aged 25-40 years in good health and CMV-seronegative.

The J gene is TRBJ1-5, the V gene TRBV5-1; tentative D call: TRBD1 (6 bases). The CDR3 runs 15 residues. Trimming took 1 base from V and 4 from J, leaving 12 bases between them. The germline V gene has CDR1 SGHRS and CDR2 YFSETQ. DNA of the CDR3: TGCGCCAGCAGCTTGAATACAGGGAGTAATCAGCCCCAGCATTTT. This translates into CASSLNTGSNQPQHF.

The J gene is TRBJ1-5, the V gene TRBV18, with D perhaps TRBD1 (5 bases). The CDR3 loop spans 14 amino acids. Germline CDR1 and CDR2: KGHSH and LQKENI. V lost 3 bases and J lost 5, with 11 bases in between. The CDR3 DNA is TGTGCCAGCTCACCTCAGAAAGGGGATCAGCCCCAGCATTTT. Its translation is CASSPQKGDQPQHF.

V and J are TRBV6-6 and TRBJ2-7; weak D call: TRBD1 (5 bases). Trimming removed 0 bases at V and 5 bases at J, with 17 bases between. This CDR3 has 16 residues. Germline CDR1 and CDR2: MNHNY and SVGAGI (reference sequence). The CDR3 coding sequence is TGTGCCAGCAGTTACTCGAAGGGCAGGGAAACCCACGAGCAGTACTTC. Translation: CASSYSKGRETHEQYF.

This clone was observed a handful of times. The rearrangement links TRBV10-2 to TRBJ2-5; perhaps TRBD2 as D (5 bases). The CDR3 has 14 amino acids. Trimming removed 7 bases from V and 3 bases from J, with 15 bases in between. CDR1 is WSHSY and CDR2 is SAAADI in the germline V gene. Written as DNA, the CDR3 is TGCGCCAGCACGACGAGGGCCGGTGAAGAGACCCAGTACTTC. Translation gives CASTTRAGEETQYF.

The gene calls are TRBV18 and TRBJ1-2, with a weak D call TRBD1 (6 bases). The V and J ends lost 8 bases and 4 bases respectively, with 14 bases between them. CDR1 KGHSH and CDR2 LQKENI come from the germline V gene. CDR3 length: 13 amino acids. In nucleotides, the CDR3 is TGTGCCAGCACAGGGAATCTGGGCTATGGCTACACCTTC. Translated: CASTGNLGYGYTF.

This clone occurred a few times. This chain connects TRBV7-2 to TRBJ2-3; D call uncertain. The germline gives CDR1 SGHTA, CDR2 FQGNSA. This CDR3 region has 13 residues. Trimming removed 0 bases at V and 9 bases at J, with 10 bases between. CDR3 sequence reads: CASSLARGETQYF. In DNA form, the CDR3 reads TGTGCCAGCAGCTTAGCGCGAGGCGAGACGCAGTATTTT.

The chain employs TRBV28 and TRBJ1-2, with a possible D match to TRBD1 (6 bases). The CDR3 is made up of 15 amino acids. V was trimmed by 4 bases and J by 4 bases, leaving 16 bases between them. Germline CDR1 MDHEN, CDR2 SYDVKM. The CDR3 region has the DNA TGTGCCAGCAGTTCTTTTTCCGCAGGGGTCTATGGCTACACCTTC. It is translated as CASSSFSAGVYGYTF.

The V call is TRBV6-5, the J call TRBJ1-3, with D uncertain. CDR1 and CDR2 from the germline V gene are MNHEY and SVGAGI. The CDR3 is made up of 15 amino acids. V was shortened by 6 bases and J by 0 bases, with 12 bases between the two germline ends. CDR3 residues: CASRRSAVSGNTIYF. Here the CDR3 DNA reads TGTGCCAGCAGGAGGTCGGCAGTCTCTGGAAACACCATATATTTT.

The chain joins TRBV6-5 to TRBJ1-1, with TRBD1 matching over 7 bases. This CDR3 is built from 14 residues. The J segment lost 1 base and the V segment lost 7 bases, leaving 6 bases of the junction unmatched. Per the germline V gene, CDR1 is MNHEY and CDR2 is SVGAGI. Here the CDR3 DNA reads TGTGCCAGCACCAGGGACAGCTCGAACACTGAAGCTTTCTTT. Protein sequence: CASTRDSSNTEAFF.

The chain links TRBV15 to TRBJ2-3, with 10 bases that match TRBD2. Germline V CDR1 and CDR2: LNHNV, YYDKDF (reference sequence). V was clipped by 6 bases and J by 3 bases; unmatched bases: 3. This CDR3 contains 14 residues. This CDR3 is CATRVAGGTDTQYF. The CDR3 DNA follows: TGTGCCACCAGAGTAGCGGGAGGAACAGATACGCAGTATTTT.

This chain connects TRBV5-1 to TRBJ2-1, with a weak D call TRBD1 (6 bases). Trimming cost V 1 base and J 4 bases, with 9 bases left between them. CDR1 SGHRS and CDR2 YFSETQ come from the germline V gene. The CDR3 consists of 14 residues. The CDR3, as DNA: TGCGCCAGCAGCTTGCAGACAGGATACAATGAGCAGTTCTTC. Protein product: CASSLQTGYNEQFF.

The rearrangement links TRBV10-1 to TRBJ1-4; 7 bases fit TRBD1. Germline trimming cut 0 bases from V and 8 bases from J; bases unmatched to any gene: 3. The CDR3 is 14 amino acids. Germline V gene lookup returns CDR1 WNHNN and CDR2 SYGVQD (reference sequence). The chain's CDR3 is CASSESLGQEKLFF. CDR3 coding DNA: TGCGCCAGCAGTGAGTCTCTGGGACAGGAAAAACTGTTTTTT.

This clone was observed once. CDR3 in amino acids: CASSTRTALTEAFF. CDR3 nucleotide sequence: TGTGCCAGCAGTACCCGGACAGCCCTCACTGAAGCTTTCTTT. V usage is TRBV28 and J usage is TRBJ1-1; TRBD1 might be the D (6 bases). CDR3 length equals 14 residues. Trimming pared 5 bases from V and 4 bases from J, leaving 14 bases between. CDR1 is MDHEN and CDR2 is SYDVKM in the germline V gene.

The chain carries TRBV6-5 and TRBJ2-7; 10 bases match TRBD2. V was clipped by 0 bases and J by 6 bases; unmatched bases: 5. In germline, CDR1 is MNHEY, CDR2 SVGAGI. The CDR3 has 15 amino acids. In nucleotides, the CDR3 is TGTGCCAGCAGTTACTCGAGGGGACTAGCGACCGAGCAGTACTTC. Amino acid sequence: CASSYSRGLATEQYF.

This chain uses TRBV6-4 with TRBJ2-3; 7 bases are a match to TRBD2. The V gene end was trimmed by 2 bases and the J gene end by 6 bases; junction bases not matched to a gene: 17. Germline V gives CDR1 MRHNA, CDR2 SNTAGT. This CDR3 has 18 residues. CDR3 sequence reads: CASSDPQGGGGAGDTQYF. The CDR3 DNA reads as TGTGCCAGCAGTGACCCCCAGGGTGGCGGGGGTGCGGGGGATACGCAGTATTTT.

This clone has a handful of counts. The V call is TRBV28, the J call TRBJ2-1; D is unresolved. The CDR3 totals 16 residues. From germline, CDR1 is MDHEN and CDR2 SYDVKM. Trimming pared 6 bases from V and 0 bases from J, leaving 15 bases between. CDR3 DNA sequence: TGTGCCAGCAGCCCCTGGAGCACGAGCTCCTACAATGAGCAGTTCTTC. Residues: CASSPWSTSSYNEQFF.

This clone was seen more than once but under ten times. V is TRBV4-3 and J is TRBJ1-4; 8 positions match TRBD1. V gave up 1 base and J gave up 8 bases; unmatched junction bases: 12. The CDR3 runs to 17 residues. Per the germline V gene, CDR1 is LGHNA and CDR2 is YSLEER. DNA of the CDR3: TGCGCCAGCAGCCAAGTCCCCCCCGACAGGGGAGTGGAAAAACTGTTTTTT. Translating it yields CASSQVPPDRGVEKLFF.

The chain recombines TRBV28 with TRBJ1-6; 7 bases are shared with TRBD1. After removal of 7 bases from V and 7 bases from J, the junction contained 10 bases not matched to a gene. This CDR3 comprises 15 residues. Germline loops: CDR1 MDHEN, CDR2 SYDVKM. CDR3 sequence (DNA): TGTGCCAGCATCCGAGACAGGGCGGGGAATTCACCCCTCCACTTT. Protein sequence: CASIRDRAGNSPLHF.

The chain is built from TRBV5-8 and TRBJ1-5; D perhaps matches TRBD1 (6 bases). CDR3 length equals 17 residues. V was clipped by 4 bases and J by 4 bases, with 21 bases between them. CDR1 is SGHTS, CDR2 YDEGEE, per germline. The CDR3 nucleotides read TGTGCCAGCAGCGGAGGACTGGTGAGGGGGTTTAATCAGCCCCAGCATTTT. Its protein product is CASSGGLVRGFNQPQHF.

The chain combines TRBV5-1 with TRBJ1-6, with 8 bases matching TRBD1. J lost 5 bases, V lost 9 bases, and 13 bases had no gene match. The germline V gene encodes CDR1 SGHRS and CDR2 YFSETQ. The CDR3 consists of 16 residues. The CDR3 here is CATSPIPGQDNSPLHF. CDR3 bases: TGCGCCACCTCGCCGATTCCGGGACAGGATAATTCACCCCTCCACTTT.

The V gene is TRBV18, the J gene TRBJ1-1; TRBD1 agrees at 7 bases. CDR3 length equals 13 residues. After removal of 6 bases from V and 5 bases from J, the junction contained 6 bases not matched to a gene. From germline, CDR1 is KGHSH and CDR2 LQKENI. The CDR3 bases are TGTGCCAGCTCCCGACAGGGTGGAACTGAAGCTTTCTTT. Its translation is CASSRQGGTEAFF.

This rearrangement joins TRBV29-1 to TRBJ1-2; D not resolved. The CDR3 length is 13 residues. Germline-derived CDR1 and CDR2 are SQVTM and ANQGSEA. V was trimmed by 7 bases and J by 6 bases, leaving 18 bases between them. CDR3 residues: CSGGLPLTDGYTF. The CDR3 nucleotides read TGCAGCGGAGGACTCCCCCTAACGGATGGCTACACCTTC.

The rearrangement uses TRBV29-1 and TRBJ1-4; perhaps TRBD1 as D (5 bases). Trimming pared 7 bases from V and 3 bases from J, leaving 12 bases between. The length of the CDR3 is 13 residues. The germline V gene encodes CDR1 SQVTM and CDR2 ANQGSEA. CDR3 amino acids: CSARRGANEKLFF. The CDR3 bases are TGCAGCGCCCGACGGGGGGCTAATGAAAAACTGTTTTTT.

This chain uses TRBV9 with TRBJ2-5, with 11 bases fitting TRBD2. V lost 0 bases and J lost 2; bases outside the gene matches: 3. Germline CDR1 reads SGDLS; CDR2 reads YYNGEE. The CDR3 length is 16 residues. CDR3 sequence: CASSVGTSGSQETQYF. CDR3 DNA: TGTGCCAGCAGCGTAGGAACTAGCGGGAGTCAAGAGACCCAGTACTTC.

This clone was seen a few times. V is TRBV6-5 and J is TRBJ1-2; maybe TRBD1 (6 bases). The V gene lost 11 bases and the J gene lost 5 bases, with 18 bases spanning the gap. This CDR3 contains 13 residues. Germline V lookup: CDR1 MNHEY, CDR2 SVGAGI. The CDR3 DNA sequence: TGTGCCGGGGGCCTTCCAGGCGGGTATGGCTACACCTTC. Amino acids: CAGGLPGGYGYTF.

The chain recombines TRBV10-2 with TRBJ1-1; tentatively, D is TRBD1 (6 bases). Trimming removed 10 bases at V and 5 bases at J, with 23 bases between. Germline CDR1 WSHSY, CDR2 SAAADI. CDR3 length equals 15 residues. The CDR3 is CATGAPGEGRTEAFF. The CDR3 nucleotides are TGCGCCACCGGCGCCCCAGGGGAAGGTAGAACTGAAGCTTTCTTT.